The clone carrying this TCR beta chain has ten or more counts. What it binds is unknown. The CDR3 totals 15 residues. V lost 3 bases, J lost 3 bases, and 11 bases lay in between. Germline V lookup: CDR1 MGHRA, CDR2 YSYEKL. In TCRdb, the 5' RACE reads were re-called with MiXCR into one record per CDR3 protein. The profile shows about 320,000 distinct CDR3 sequences, over 3.5% of them singletons. The source of the sample is a study of T cells after yellow fever vaccination. Overall study results and limits: Abundant clonotypes (contaminants from the bulk population) could be present in FACS-sorted repertoires.

The chain is built from TRBV4-1 and TRBJ2-2, with no clear D. The sequenced sample was PBMCs, obtained 15 days after the yellow fever booster vaccination. This sequence originates from a man younger than 35 who received the YFV17D yellow fever vaccine. This CDR3 is CASSHSKGDTGELFF. DNA of the CDR3: TGCGCCAGCAGCCACAGCAAGGGTGACACCGGGGAGCTGTTTTTT.